What follows are 29 T cell receptor beta chains derived from one specimen sequenced in a study of response to subunit inactivated influenza vaccine. Each CDR3 protein is one row after TCRdb ran MiXCR on the RT-PCR reads. The sample includes 550,000 to 800,000 distinct CDR3 sequences, 14% of them seen just once. Sequenced material: PBMCs from blood, taken roughly 15 days before vaccination. Receptors were obtained from a man aged 50 to 60 who received an inactivated influenza vaccine.

This clonotype was seen more than once but under ten times. The V and J genes are TRBV13 and TRBJ2-7; D is possibly TRBD2 (5 bases). Germline V gene sequence: CDR1 PRHDT, CDR2 FYEKMQ (reference sequence). The CDR3 covers 15 residues. V lost 5 bases to trimming and J lost 2 bases, with 16 bases between them. The CDR3 region has the DNA TGTGCCAGCAGCCCACCCCCGAGCGGCACCTACGAGCAGTACTTC. Translating gives CASSPPPSGTYEQYF.

This clonotype appeared many times. This chain joins TRBV24-1 and TRBJ1-2; D gene ambiguous. Germline V gene sequence: CDR1 KGHDR, CDR2 SFDVKD. The V gene lost 2 bases and the J gene lost 5 bases, with 5 bases spanning the gap. CDR3 size: 12 residues. CDR3 DNA: TGTGCCACCAGTGATTCGGGATATGGCTACACCTTC. Translation gives CATSDSGYGYTF.

J is TRBJ2-5 and V is TRBV19; D call uncertain. Germline CDR1 LNHDA, CDR2 SQIVND (reference sequence). The CDR3 has 13 residues. V dropped 6 bases and J dropped 0 bases, with 8 bases sitting between them. The chain's CDR3 is CASSRPYQETQYF. CDR3 bases: TGTGCCAGTAGCAGACCGTACCAAGAGACCCAGTACTTC.

This sequence joins TRBV12-3 or TRBV12-4 and TRBJ2-7, with D possibly being TRBD1 (6 bases). CDR3 length: 14 amino acids. Trimming shortened V by 5 bases and J by 3 bases, and 14 bases separated the two germline ends. CDR3 sequence: CASSPGTRGYEQYF. The CDR3 DNA sequence: TGTGCCAGCAGTCCCGGGACACGGGGCTACGAGCAGTACTTC.

The chain has TRBV5-1 and TRBJ2-1; the match to TRBD1 covers 7 bases. Germline V gene lookup returns CDR1 SGHRS and CDR2 YFSETQ. Trimming took 4 bases from V and 8 from J; bases not matched to a gene: 6. The CDR3 spans 13 residues. The CDR3 nucleotides read TGCGCCAGCAGCCCCGTAGGGGGCTATGAGCAGTTCTTC. Translation: CASSPVGGYEQFF. The full variable domain, rest sourced from reference TRBV5-1 and TRBJ2-1, is KAGVTQTPRYLIKTRGQQVTLSCSPISGHRSVSWYQQTPGQGLQFLFEYFSETQRNKGNFPGRFSGRQFSNSRSEMNVSTLELGDSALYLCASSPVGGYEQFFGPGTRLTVL.

This clonotype was detected many times. The CDR3 reads CSAFNQGDGYTF. DNA for the CDR3: TGCAGTGCTTTTAACCAGGGAGATGGCTACACCTTC. The chain employs TRBV20-1 and TRBJ1-2, with D perhaps matching TRBD1 (5 bases). The germline V and J ends were trimmed by 5 bases and 6 bases, with 13 bases remaining between them. Germline CDR1 and CDR2: DFQATT and SNEGSKA (reference sequence). CDR3 size: 12 residues.

This clonotype was seen only a few times. The chain's CDR3 is CASSDLPGETQYF. The CDR3 DNA sequence: TGTGCCAGCAGCGACCTCCCCGGCGAGACCCAGTACTTC. This sequence joins TRBV7-9 and TRBJ2-5; D unresolved. The germline V gene has CDR1 SEHNR and CDR2 FQNEAQ (reference sequence). The CDR3 contains 13 residues. V was cut by 5 bases and J by 5 bases, with 12 bases left in between.

The chain has TRBV29-1 and TRBJ2-7; D gene ambiguous. The germline V gene has CDR1 SQVTM and CDR2 ANQGSEA. The CDR3 extends over 13 amino acids. V lost 1 base and J 2 bases, leaving 9 bases between the germline ends. CDR3 nucleotide sequence: TGCAGCGTTGAAGCGGCAGCACCCTACGAGCAGTACTTC. Its translation is CSVEAAAPYEQYF.

This clonotype was picked up a small number of times. The J gene is TRBJ2-1, the V gene TRBV5-1, with a possible D match to TRBD1 (5 bases). Germline V CDR1 and CDR2: SGHRS, YFSETQ. The CDR3 is 17 amino acids. V lost 4 bases and J lost 1, with 18 bases in between. The CDR3 coding sequence is TGCGCCAGCAGCCCTACTCTAAGTGGGGCTTCCTACAATGAGCAGTTCTTC. Protein sequence: CASSPTLSGASYNEQFF.

This clonotype was found a few times. The gene calls are TRBV5-8 and TRBJ1-5; TRBD1 aligns across 7 bases. The V gene's germline CDR1 is SGHTS and CDR2 YDEGEE. This CDR3 has 15 residues. Germline trimming cut 4 bases from V and 2 bases from J; bases unmatched to any gene: 6. DNA for the CDR3: TGTGCCAGCAGCCATACTGGGACAGGCAATCAGCCCCAGCATTTT. Amino acid sequence: CASSHTGTGNQPQHF.

This chain links TRBV14 with TRBJ2-7, with TRBD2 as a possible D gene (5 bases). In germline, CDR1 is SGHDN, CDR2 FVKESK. The CDR3 contains 15 residues. Trimming took off 4 bases at V and 6 bases at J, with 19 bases between the two ends. CDR3 coding DNA: TGTGCCAGCAGCCCCGACGGGGTTGGGTTGGGCGAGCAGTACTTC. Its translation: CASSPDGVGLGEQYF.

As to this clonotype: It may be a read error: a sequence one base away is much more abundant. The chain combines TRBV5-1 with TRBJ1-1; the match to TRBD1 covers 11 bases. Germline CDR1 SGHRS, CDR2 YFSETQ. This CDR3 contains 14 residues. The CDR3: CGSSFGQGATEAFF. CDR3 DNA: TGCGGCAGCAGCTTCGGACAGGGGGCCACTGAAGCTTTCTTT. Full variable domain (remainder filled in from reference TRBV5-1 and TRBJ1-1): KAGVTQTPRYLIKTRGQQVTLSCSPISGHRSVSWYQQTPGQGLQFLFEYFSETQRNKGNFPGRFSGRQFSNSRSEMNVSTLELGDSALYLCGSSFGQGATEAFFGQGTRLTVV.

The sample holds many counts of this clonotype. A read error is possible here, since a much larger clone lies one base away. V is TRBV5-5 and J is TRBJ2-5; no definite D call. The V end was cut by 1 base, the J end by 0 bases, with 7 bases between. CDR3 size: 14 residues. Germline CDR1 reads SGHKS; CDR2 reads YYEKEE (reference sequence). The CDR3 loop is CASSLTVYQETQYF. CDR3 nucleotide sequence: TGTGCCAGCAGCTTGACAGTGTACCAAGAGACCCAGTACTTC.

This clonotype was found many times. The chain joins TRBV5-1 to TRBJ1-1; D possibly corresponds to TRBD1 (6 bases). CDR3 size: 14 residues. The germline V gene encodes CDR1 SGHRS and CDR2 YFSETQ. V was pared by 0 bases and J by 5 bases, with 11 bases between. The CDR3 coding sequence is TGCGCCAGCAGCTTGGAGACAGGAGGGACTGAAGCTTTCTTT. Encoded protein: CASSLETGGTEAFF.

J is TRBJ2-1 and V is TRBV6-2 or TRBV6-3, with 8 bases matching TRBD2. The CDR3 consists of 16 residues. V lost 5 bases to trimming and J lost 1 base; unmatched junction nucleotides: 7. The V gene's germline CDR1 is MNHEY and CDR2 SVGEGT. As DNA, the CDR3 is TGTGCCAGCAGTCCCGGGGGGGGCAGATCCTACAATGAGCAGTTCTTC. This translates into CASSPGGGRSYNEQFF.

The table lists this clonotype with many counts. The V gene is TRBV11-2, the J gene TRBJ2-1, with D perhaps TRBD2 (7 bases). Germline V gene sequence: CDR1 SGHAT, CDR2 FQNNGV. The ends were cut back, 0 bases at V and 6 bases at J, with 9 bases in the middle. This CDR3 has 14 amino acids. This CDR3 reads CASSLEGGLNEQFF. CDR3 bases: TGTGCCAGCAGCTTAGAGGGGGGGCTCAATGAGCAGTTCTTC.

This chain uses TRBV9 with TRBJ2-1, with 8 bases fitting TRBD2. Germline assignment: CDR1 SGDLS and CDR2 YYNGEE. The V and J ends lost 7 bases and 0 bases, in that order; junction bases with no gene match: 6. There are 15 residues in the CDR3. This CDR3 reads CASGGLVSSYNEQFF. The CDR3 DNA is TGTGCCAGCGGGGGACTAGTGAGCTCCTACAATGAGCAGTTCTTC.

This clonotype was seen a few times. The genes are TRBV12-3 or TRBV12-4 and TRBJ2-2, with TRBD2 matching 7 bases. The CDR3 totals 14 residues. V was pared by 6 bases and J by 5 bases, with 6 bases of the junction left unmatched. The CDR3 DNA reads as TGTGCCAGCAGCCCCAGGGAGGGGACCGGGGAGCTGTTTTTT. Its translation is CASSPREGTGELFF.

This clonotype was detected many times. The genes are TRBV10-3 and TRBJ2-1; weak D call: TRBD2 (5 bases). V was pared by 8 bases and J by 6 bases, with 14 bases between. CDR3 length: 13 residues. The V gene's germline CDR1 is ENHRY and CDR2 SYGVKD. DNA of the CDR3: TGTGCCATCGGACTTTCAGTGTCCAATGAGCAGTTCTTC. As protein: CAIGLSVSNEQFF.

This clonotype has a handful of counts. This sequence joins TRBV5-1 and TRBJ2-1; D may be TRBD2 (6 bases). This CDR3 comprises 15 residues. V was pared by 3 bases and J by 2 bases, with 12 bases between. Germline loops: CDR1 SGHRS, CDR2 YFSETQ. In DNA form, the CDR3 reads TGCGCCAGCAGCTACGGACTAAACACCTACAATGAGCAGTTCTTC. This sequence encodes CASSYGLNTYNEQFF.

A few counts support this clonotype. This sequence joins TRBV6-5 and TRBJ1-1; D remains ambiguous. CDR1 and CDR2 (germline): MNHEY, SVGAGI. The CDR3 is made up of 12 amino acids. Trimming took off 7 bases at V and 2 bases at J, with 8 bases between the two ends. Here the CDR3 DNA reads TGTGCCAGCAATTGTACAAACACTGAAGCTTTCTTT. It translates to CASNCTNTEAFF.

The chain combines TRBV14 with TRBJ2-1; 7 bases line up with TRBD2. The ends lost 0 bases at V and 5 bases at J; junction bases unmatched: 10. CDR3 size: 17 residues. Germline V CDR1 and CDR2: SGHDN, FVKESK. The CDR3: CASSQDTRRGGDNEQFF. CDR3 DNA: TGTGCCAGCAGCCAAGATACGCGGCGCGGGGGAGACAATGAGCAGTTCTTC.

J is TRBJ1-5 and V is TRBV2, with unresolved D. Deletions cut 6 bases from V and 5 bases from J, with 11 bases between. The CDR3 length is 13 residues. Germline V gives CDR1 SNHLY, CDR2 FYNNEI. CDR3 sequence reads: CASSREKHQPQHF. In DNA form, the CDR3 reads TGTGCCAGCAGCCGGGAAAAGCATCAGCCCCAGCATTTT. Full variable domain (outside the CDR3, taken from reference TRBV2 and TRBJ1-5): EPEVTQTPSHQVTQMGQEVILRCVPISNHLYFYWYRQILGQKVEFLVSFYNNEISEKSEIFDDQFSVERPDGSNFTLKIRSTKLEDSAMYFCASSREKHQPQHFGDGTRLSIL.

This clonotype was recorded at least ten times. The chain joins TRBV5-6 to TRBJ2-1; 11 positions agree with TRBD2. From germline, CDR1 is SGHDT and CDR2 YYEEEE. V lost 3 bases and J lost 4; bases outside the gene matches: 6. This CDR3 has 16 residues. The CDR3 coding sequence is TGTGCCAGCAGCTCCTTGACTAGCGGGGCTTACAATGAGCAGTTCTTC. Translating it yields CASSSLTSGAYNEQFF.

J is TRBJ2-5 and V is TRBV14; TRBD2 agrees at 7 bases. The CDR3 covers 16 residues. Germline assignment: CDR1 SGHDN and CDR2 FVKESK. V lost 3 bases and J lost 2; bases outside the gene matches: 9. CDR3 in DNA: TGTGCCAGCAGCCAGGGACTATTGGGAATACAAGAGACCCAGTACTTC. It encodes CASSQGLLGIQETQYF.

This clonotype has a count of ten or more. This sequence joins TRBV12-3 or TRBV12-4 and TRBJ1-5; TRBD1 is a possible D gene (5 bases). V was trimmed by 7 bases and J by 1 base, leaving 8 bases between them. The CDR3 is 13 residues long. DNA of the CDR3: TGTGCCAGCACCCGGGACAGCAATCAGCCCCAGCATTTT. The encoded protein is CASTRDSNQPQHF.

This clonotype was observed a few times. The V and J genes are TRBV29-1 and TRBJ2-1; D gene ambiguous. V gave up 5 bases and J gave up 12 bases, with 11 bases separating them. The CDR3 runs 10 residues. Germline CDR1 reads SQVTM; CDR2 reads ANQGSEA. CDR3: CSVLGYGQFF. The CDR3 nucleotides are TGCAGCGTTTTGGGTTACGGGCAGTTCTTC.

This clonotype was seen only a few times. The rearrangement uses TRBV10-3 and TRBJ2-7; 10 bases are a match to TRBD2. The CDR3 consists of 14 residues. Germline V gene sequence: CDR1 ENHRY, CDR2 SYGVKD. V was clipped by 2 bases and J by 4 bases; unmatched bases: 2. The CDR3 DNA is TGTGCCATCAGTGAGGAGCGGGAGGGGTACGAGCAGTACTTC. Protein product: CAISEEREGYEQYF.

This clonotype has a handful of counts. The chain joins TRBV2 to TRBJ2-1; D remains unclear. The V end lost 3 bases, the J end lost 0 bases, and 9 bases lay between the germline ends. The CDR3 totals 15 residues. Germline V gene lookup returns CDR1 SNHLY and CDR2 FYNNEI. The CDR3 spells CASSDRSNSYNEQFF. The CDR3 DNA reads TGTGCCAGCAGTGATAGGTCAAACTCCTACAATGAGCAGTTCTTC. The full variable domain, with the rest looked up from reference TRBV2 and TRBJ2-1, is EPEVTQTPSHQVTQMGQEVILRCVPISNHLYFYWYRQILGQKVEFLVSFYNNEISEKSEIFDDQFSVERPDGSNFTLKIRSTKLEDSAMYFCASSDRSNSYNEQFFGPGTRLTVL.